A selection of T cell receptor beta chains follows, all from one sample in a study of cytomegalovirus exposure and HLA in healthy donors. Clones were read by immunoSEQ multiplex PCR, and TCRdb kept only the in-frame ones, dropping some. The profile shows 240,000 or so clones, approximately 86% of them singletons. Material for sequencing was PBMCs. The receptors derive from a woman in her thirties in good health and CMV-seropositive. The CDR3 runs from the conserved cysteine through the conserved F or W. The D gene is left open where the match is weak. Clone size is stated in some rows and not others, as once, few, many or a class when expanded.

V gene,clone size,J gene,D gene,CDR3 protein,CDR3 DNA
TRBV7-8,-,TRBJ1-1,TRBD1,CASSGRTGPTEAFF,TGTGCCAGCAGCGGTCGGACAGGGCCTACTGAAGCTTTCTTT
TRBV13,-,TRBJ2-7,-,CASSLGGGDYEQYF,TGTGCCAGCAGCTTGGGAGGGGGTGACTACGAGCAGTACTTC
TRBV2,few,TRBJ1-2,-,CASREIREGYTF,TGTGCCAGCAGGGAAATACGTGAGGGCTACACCTTC
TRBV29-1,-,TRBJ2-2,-,CSVEDAENTGELFF,TGCAGCGTTGAAGACGCGGAGAACACCGGGGAGCTGTTTTTT
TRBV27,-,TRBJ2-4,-,CASSFRGFLNIQYF,TGTGCCAGCAGTTTCAGGGGATTTTTAAACATTCAGTACTTC
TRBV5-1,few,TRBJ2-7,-,CASSYTDYEQYF,TGCGCCAGCAGCTACACAGATTACGAGCAGTACTTC
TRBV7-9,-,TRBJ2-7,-,CASSLFVGSRSYEQYF,TGTGCCAGCAGCTTATTTGTGGGCTCACGGTCCTACGAGCAGTACTTC
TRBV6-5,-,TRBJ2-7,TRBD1,CASSTAGTGGYEQYF,TGTGCCAGCAGCACGGCCGGGACAGGGGGCTACGAGCAGTACTTC
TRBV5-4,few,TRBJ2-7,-,CASSSSRAEQYF,TGTGCCAGCTCCTCGAGCAGGGCCGAGCAGTACTTC
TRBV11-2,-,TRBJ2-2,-,CASSITENTGELFF,TGTGCCAGCAGCATCACAGAGAACACCGGGGAGCTGTTTTTT
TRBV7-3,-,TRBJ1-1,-,CASSRERAKTEAFF,TGTGCCAGCAGCCGCGAGAGGGCGAAGACTGAAGCTTTCTTT
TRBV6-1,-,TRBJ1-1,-,CASSEPTGGAFF,TGTGCCAGCAGTGAACCGACAGGTGGAGCTTTCTTT
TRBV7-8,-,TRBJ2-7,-,CASSLAQFAPYEQYF,TGTGCCAGCAGCTTAGCCCAGTTCGCCCCCTACGAGCAGTACTTC
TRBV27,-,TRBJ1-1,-,CASSSHRSRVNTEAFF,TGTGCCAGCAGTTCCCACAGGAGTAGGGTGAACACTGAAGCTTTCTTT
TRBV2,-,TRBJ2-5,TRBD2,CASRGLGAKGETQYF,TGTGCCAGCAGGGGACTAGGAGCGAAAGGGGAGACCCAGTACTTC
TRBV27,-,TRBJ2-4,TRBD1,CASSQRTGTAFENIQYF,TGTGCCAGCAGTCAAAGGACGGGGACAGCGTTCGAAAACATTCAGTACTTC
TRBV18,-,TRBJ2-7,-,CASSPKLTVTYMVAGIPYEQYF,TGTGCCAGCTCACCAAAATTAACGGTAACCTATATGGTGGCGGGAATACCCTACGAGCAGTACTTC
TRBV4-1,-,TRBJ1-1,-,CASSQAPGTWNTEAFF,TGCGCCAGCAGCCAGGCCCCCGGGACATGGAACACTGAAGCTTTCTTT
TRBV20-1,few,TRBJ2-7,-,CSASYKYEQYF,TGCAGTGCTAGTTACAAGTACGAGCAGTACTTC
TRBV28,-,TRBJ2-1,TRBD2,CASRSTSGRQFF,TGTGCCAGCAGGTCGACTAGCGGGAGGCAGTTCTTC
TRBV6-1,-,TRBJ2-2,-,CASTVGVNTGELFF,TGTGCCAGCACGGTCGGGGTAAACACCGGGGAGCTGTTTTTT
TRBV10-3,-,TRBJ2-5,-,CAISEFVGGGPGETQYF,TGTGCCATCAGTGAATTCGTAGGCGGAGGGCCAGGGGAGACCCAGTACTTC
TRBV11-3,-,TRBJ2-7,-,CASSLAGVVYEQYF,TGTGCCAGCAGCTTAGCGGGAGTCGTTTACGAGCAGTACTTC
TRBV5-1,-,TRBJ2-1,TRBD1,CASSYQGQVSNEQFF,TGCGCCAGCAGCTATCAGGGACAGGTCTCCAATGAGCAGTTCTTC
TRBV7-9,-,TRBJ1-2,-,CASRETTGNYGYTF,TGTGCCAGCAGGGAAACAACAGGGAACTATGGCTACACCTTC
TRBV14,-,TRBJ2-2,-,CASSQYPNTGELFF,TGTGCCAGCAGCCAATATCCGAACACCGGGGAGCTGTTTTTT
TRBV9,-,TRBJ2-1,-,CASSPGQQFF,TGTGCCAGCAGCCCTGGCCAGCAGTTCTTC
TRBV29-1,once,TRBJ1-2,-,CSVGGQLYGYTF,TGCAGCGTTGGCGGACAGCTCTATGGCTACACCTTC
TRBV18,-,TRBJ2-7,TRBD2,CASSPPGLADTYEQYF,TGTGCCAGCTCACCACCGGGACTAGCGGACACCTACGAGCAGTACTTC
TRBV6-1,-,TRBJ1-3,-,CASSERGYFSGNTIYF,TGTGCCAGCAGTGAACGAGGCTATTTCTCTGGAAACACCATATATTTT
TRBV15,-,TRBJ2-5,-,CATSRDGIRETQYF,TGTGCCACCAGCAGAGATGGTATACGGGAGACCCAGTACTTC
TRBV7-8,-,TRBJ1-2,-,CASSFVGDGYTF,TGTGCCAGCAGCTTTGTAGGGGATGGCTACACCTTC
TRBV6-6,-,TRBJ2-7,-,CASSSEDYRPYEQYF,TGTGCCAGCAGTTCAGAAGACTATCGACCCTACGAGCAGTACTTC
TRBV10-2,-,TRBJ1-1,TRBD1,CASRDREFTEAFF,TGCGCCAGTAGGGACAGGGAATTCACTGAAGCTTTCTTT
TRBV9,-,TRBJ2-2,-,CASSAHGTGELFF,TGTGCCAGCAGCGCCCACGGCACCGGGGAGCTGTTTTTT
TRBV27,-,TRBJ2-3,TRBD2,CASSRPGLATADTQYF,TGTGCCAGCAGTAGACCGGGACTAGCGACCGCAGATACGCAGTATTTT
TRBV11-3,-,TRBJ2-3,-,CASSLTPAGSGTDTQYF,TGTGCCAGCAGCCTAACCCCCGCAGGATCGGGGACAGATACGCAGTATTTT
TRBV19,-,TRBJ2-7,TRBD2,CASSIGGSSYEQYF,TGTGCCAGTAGTATCGGCGGGAGCTCCTACGAGCAGTACTTC
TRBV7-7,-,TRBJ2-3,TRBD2,CASSLRTSGSF,TGTGCCAGCAGCCTTAGGACTAGCGGGAGTTTT
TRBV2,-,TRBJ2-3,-,CASSVLTGAGGDTQYF,TGTGCCAGCAGTGTATTGACAGGCGCCGGGGGGGATACGCAGTATTTT
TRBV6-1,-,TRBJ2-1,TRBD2,CASRYIAGGNNEQFF,TGTGCCAGCAGGTACATAGCGGGGGGGAACAATGAGCAGTTCTTC
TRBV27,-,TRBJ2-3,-,CASSFSKPGPANTTDTQYF,TGTGCCAGCAGTTTTTCAAAGCCAGGGCCCGCCAACACCACAGATACGCAGTATTTT
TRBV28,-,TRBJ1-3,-,CASSFPNRNTIYF,TGTGCCAGCAGTTTTCCGAACAGAAACACCATATATTTT
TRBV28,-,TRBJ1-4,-,CASYRANEKLFF,TGTGCCAGTTACAGGGCTAATGAAAAACTGTTTTTT
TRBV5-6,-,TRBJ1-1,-,CASSLAVGVTEAFF,TGTGCCAGCAGCTTGGCCGTAGGGGTTACTGAAGCTTTCTTT
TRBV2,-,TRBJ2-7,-,CASSDNLSSYEQYF,TGTGCCAGCAGTGACAACTTAAGCTCCTACGAGCAGTACTTC
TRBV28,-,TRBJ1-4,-,CASSFPPATNEKLFF,TGTGCCAGCAGTTTCCCCCCCGCAACTAATGAAAAACTGTTTTTT
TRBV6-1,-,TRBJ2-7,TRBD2,CASSSTSGSAYEQYF,TGTGCCAGCAGCTCGACTAGCGGGAGTGCCTACGAGCAGTACTTC
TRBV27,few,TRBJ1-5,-,CASRSGLDDQPQHF,TGTGCCAGCCGATCGGGGTTGGACGATCAGCCCCAGCATTTT